This T cell receptor (beta chain) originates from a study of a mutant IDH1 vaccine in newly diagnosed glioma. Trimming shortened V by 7 bases and J by 6 bases, and 15 bases separated the two germline ends. Germline loops: CDR1 MNHNY, CDR2 SVGAGI (reference sequence). There are 13 residues in the CDR3. Regarding this clone: Its antigen is not identified.

Time point defined: week 5, during vaccination. Every single dose of the vaccine, 300 ug of mutant IDH1 20-mer peptide, came with topical imiquimod. Here immunoSEQ multiplex PCR was the method, and the copy in TCRdb shows in-frame clones only, minus some. The sample carries over 50,000 clones, approximately 90% recorded once. The clonotype was recovered from a woman between 35 and 50 years old with glioma. The specimen comprised PBMCs, sampled from a glioma patient whose treatment included an IDH1 peptide vaccine. This chain joins TRBV6-6 and TRBJ1-1, with a tentative D call TRBD1 (6 bases). The CDR3 coding sequence is TGTGCCAGCAACCTAGAGAACAGGGCTGAAGCTTTCTTT. It encodes CASNLENRAEAFF.